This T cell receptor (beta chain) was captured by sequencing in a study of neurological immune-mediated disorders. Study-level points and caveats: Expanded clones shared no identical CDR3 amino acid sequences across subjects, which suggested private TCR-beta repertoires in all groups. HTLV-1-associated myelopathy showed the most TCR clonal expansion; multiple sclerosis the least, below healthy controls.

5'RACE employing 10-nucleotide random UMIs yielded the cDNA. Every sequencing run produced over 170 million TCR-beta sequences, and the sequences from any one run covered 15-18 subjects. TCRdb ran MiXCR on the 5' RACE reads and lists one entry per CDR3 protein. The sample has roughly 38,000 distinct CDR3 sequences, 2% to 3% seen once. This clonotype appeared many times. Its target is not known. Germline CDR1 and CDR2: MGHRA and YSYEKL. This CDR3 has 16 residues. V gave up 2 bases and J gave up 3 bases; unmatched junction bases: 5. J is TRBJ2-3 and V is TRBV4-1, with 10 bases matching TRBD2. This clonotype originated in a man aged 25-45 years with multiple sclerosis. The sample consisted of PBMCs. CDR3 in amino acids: CASSQLLAGRTDTQYF. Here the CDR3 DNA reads TGCGCCAGCAGCCAATTACTAGCGGGGCGGACAGATACGCAGTATTTT.